This T cell receptor beta chain was sequenced during a study of early T cells in non-severe SARS-CoV-2 infection. Study-wide context: The authors sequenced bulk RNA from unsorted whole blood, leaving chains unpaired. Study-wide results and limits: Matching against VDJdb likely underestimated virus-specific expansions, favoring anti-spike CD8.

Researchers tagged individual cDNA molecules with unique molecular identifiers. TCRdb ran MiXCR on the 5' RACE reads and lists one entry per CDR3 protein. This sample carries 70,000 to 85,000 distinct CDR3 sequences, 5% of them seen once, and the ten largest clones take about 7%. This clonotype was recorded at least ten times. No antigen is known for it. Between the trimmed V and J ends, which lost 7 bases and 0 bases, there was a span of 12 bases. Germline CDR1 reads SQVTM; CDR2 reads ANQGSEA. The CDR3 is made up of 13 amino acids. The rearrangement uses TRBV29-1 and TRBJ2-5; D perhaps matches TRBD1 (5 bases). The sequence was collected from an adult who was a healthcare worker with PCR-confirmed SARS-CoV-2 infection or an uninfected control (not recorded which). The sample consisted of whole blood, taken at baseline. As DNA, the CDR3 is TGCAGCGCAACTCACAGGTACCAAGAGACCCAGTACTTC. It translates to CSATHRYQETQYF.